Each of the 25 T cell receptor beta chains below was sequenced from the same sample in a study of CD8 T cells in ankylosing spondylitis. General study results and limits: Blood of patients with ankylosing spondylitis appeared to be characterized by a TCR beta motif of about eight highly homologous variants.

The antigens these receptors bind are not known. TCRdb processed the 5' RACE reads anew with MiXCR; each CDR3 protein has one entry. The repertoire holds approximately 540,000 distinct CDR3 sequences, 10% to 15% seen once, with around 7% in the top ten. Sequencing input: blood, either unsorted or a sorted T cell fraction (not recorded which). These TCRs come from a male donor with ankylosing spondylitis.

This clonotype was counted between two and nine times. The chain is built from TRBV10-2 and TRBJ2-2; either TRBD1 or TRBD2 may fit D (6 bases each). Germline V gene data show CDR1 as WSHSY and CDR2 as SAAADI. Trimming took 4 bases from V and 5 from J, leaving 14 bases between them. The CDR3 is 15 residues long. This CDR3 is CASSGTGRPTGELFF. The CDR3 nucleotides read TGCGCCAGCAGTGGAACAGGGAGGCCGACCGGGGAGCTGTTTTTT.

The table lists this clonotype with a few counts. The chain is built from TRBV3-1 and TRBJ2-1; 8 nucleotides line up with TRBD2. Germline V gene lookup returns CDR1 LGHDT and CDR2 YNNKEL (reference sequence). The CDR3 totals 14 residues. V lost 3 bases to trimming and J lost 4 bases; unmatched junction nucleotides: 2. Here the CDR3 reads CASSQTSAYNEQFF. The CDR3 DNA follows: TGTGCCAGCAGCCAGACTAGCGCATACAATGAGCAGTTCTTC.

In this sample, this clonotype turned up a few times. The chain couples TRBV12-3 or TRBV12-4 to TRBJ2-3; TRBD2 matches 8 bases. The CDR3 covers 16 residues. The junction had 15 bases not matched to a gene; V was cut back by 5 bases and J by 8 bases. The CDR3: CASSLASGGGVGTQYF. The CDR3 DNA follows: TGTGCCAGCAGTCTCGCCTCGGGGGGGGGTGTTGGTACGCAGTATTTT.

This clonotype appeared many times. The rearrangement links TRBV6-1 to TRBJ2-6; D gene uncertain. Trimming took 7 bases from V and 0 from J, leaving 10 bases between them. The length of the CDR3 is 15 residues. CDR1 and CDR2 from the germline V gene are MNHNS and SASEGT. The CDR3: CASKVRFSGANVLTF. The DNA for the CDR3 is TGTGCCAGCAAGGTCCGCTTCTCTGGGGCCAACGTCCTGACTTTC.

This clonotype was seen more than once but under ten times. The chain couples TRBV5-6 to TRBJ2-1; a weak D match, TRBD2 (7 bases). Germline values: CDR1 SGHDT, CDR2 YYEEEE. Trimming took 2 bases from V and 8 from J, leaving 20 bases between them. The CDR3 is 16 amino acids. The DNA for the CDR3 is TGTGCCAGCAGCTTAGGGGGGGGGCAAAGCCTGGATGAGCAGTTCTTC. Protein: CASSLGGGQSLDEQFF.

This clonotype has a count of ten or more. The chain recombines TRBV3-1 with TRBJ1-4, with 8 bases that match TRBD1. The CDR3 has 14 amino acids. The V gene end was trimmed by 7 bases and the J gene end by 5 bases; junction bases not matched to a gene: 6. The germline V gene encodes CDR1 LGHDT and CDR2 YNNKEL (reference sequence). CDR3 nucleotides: TGTGCCAGCAACCGACAGGGGTCGAATGAAAAACTGTTTTTT. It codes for CASNRQGSNEKLFF. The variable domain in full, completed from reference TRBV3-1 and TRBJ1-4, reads DTAVSQTPKYLVTQMGNDKSIKCEQNLGHDTMYWYKQDSKKFLKIMFSYNNKELIINETVPNRFSPKSPDKAHLNLHINSLELGDSAVYFCASNRQGSNEKLFFGSGTQLSVL.

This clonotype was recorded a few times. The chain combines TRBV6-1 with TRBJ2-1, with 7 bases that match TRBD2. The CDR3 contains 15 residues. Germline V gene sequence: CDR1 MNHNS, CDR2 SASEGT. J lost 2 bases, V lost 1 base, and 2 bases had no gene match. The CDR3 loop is CASSEGLATYNEQFF. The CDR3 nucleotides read TGTGCCAGCAGTGAAGGACTAGCTACCTACAATGAGCAGTTCTTC.

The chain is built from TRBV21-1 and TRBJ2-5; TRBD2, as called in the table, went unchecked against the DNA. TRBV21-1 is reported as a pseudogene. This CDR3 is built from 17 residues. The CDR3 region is CASSNSAGTSGKETQYF. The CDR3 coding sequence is TGTGCCAGCAGTAATTCAGCCGGGACTAGCGGGAAAGAGACCCAGTACTTC.

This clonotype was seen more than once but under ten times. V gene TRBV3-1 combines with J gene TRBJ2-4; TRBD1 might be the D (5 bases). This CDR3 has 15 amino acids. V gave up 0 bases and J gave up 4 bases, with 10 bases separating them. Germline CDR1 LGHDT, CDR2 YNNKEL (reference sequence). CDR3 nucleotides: TGTGCCAGCAGCCAAGAGCCAGGGTTTAAAAACATTCAGTACTTC. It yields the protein CASSQEPGFKNIQYF.

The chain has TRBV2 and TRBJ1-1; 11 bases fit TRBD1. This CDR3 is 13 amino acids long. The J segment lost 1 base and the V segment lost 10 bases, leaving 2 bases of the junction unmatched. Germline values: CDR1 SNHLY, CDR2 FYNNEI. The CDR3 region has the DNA TGTGCCATGGACAGGGGGCCGAACACTGAAGCTTTCTTT. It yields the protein CAMDRGPNTEAFF.

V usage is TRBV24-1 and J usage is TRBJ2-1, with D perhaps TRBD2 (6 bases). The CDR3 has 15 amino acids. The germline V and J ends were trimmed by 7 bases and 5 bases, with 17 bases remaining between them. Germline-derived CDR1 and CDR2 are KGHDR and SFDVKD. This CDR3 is CATSSARDFDNEQFF. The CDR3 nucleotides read TGTGCCACCAGCTCCGCCCGGGACTTTGACAATGAGCAGTTCTTC.

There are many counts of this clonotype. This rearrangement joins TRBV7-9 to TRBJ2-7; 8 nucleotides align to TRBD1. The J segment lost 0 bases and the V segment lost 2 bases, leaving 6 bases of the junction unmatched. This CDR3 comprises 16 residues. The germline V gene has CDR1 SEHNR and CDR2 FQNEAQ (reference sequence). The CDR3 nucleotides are TGTGCCAGCAGCTTATATAGGACAGGGTCCTCCTACGAGCAGTACTTC. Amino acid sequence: CASSLYRTGSSYEQYF.

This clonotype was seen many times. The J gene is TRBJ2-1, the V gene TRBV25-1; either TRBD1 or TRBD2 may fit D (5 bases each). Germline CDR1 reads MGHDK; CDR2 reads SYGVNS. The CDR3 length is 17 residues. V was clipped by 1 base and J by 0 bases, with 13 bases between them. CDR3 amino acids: CASSELAAGGSYNEQFF. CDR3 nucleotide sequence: TGTGCCAGCAGTGAATTAGCTGCTGGGGGCTCCTACAATGAGCAGTTCTTC.

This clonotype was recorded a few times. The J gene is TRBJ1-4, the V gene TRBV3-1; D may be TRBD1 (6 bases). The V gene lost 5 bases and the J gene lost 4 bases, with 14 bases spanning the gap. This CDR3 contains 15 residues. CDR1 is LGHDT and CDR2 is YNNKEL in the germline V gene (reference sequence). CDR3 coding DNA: TGTGCCAGCAGCTCCCAACAGGGATTTAATGAAAAACTGTTTTTT. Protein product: CASSSQQGFNEKLFF.

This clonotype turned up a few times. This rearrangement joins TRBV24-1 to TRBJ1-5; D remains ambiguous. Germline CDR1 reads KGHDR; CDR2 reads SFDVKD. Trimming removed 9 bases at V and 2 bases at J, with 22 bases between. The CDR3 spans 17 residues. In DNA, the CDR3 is TGTGCCACCTCTCAGGCCGGGTCGGCGGCTGGCAATCAGCCCCAGCATTTT. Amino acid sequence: CATSQAGSAAGNQPQHF.

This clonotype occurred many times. The DNA for the CDR3 is TGTGCCAGCAGAGACCCTAGCGGGGAGGAGACCCAGTACTTC. As protein: CASRDPSGEETQYF. The J gene is TRBJ2-5, the V gene TRBV2; 9 bases are a match to TRBD2. J gave up 5 bases and V 6 bases, and 7 bases lay outside the gene matches. The length of the CDR3 is 14 residues. Germline V CDR1 and CDR2: SNHLY, FYNNEI.

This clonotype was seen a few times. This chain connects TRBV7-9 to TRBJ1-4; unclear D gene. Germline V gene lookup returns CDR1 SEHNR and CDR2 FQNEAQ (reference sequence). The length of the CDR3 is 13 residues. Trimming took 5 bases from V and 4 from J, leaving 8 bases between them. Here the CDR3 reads CASSNGDNEKLFF. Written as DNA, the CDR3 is TGTGCCAGCAGCAACGGAGATAATGAAAAACTGTTTTTT.

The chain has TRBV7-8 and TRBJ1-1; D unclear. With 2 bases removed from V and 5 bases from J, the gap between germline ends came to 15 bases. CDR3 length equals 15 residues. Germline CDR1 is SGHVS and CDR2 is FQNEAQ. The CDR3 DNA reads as TGTGCCAGCAGCTTACGGACTGAGAGAGGGACTGAAGCTTTCTTT. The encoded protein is CASSLRTERGTEAFF.

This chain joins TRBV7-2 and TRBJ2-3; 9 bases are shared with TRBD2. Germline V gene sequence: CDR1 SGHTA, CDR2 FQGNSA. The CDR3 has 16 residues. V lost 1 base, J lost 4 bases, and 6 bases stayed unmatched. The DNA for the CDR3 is TGTGCCAGCAGCTTAGGGGCGGGAGGGCCCCCAGATACGCAGTATTTT. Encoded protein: CASSLGAGGPPDTQYF.

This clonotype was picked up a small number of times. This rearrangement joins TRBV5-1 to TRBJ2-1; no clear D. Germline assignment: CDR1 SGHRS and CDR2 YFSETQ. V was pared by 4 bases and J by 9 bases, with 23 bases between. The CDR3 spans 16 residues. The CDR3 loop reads CASSRSRVLGYSEQFF. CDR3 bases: TGCGCCAGCAGCCGGAGTAGGGTACTTGGATATAGTGAGCAGTTCTTC.

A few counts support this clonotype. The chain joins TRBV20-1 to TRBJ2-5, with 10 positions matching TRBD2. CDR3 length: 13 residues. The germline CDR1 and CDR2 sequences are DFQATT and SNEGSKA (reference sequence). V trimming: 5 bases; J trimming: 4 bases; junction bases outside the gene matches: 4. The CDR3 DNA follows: TGCAGTGCTTATCGACTAGCGGGAGAGACCCAGTACTTC. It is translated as CSAYRLAGETQYF.

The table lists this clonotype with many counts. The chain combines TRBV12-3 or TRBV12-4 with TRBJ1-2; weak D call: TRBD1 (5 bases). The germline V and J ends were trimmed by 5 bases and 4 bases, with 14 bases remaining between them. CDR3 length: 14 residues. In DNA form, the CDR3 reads TGTGCCAGCAGTATCCTCAGGGTACGCTATGGCTACACCTTC. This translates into CASSILRVRYGYTF.

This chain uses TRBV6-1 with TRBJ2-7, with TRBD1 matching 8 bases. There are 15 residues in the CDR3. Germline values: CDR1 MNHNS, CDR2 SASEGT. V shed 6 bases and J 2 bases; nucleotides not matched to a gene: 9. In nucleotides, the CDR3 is TGTGCCAGCAGCGAAACAGGGGGTCGTACCTACGAGCAGTACGTC. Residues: CASSETGGRTYEQYV.

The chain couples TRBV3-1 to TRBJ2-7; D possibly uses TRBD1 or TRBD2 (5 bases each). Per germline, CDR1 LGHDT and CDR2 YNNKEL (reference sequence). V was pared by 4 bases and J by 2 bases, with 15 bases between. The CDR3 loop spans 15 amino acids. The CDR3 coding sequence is TGTGCCAGCAGCCTCCAGGCGTCGGGACCCTACGAGCAGTACTTC. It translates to CASSLQASGPYEQYF.

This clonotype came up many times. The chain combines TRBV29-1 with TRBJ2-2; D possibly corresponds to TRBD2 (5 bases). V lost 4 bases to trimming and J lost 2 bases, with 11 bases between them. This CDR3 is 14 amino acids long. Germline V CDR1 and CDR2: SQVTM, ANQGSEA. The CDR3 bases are TGCAGCGTTGTTTGGGAGACCAACACCGGGGAGCTGTTTTTT. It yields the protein CSVVWETNTGELFF.